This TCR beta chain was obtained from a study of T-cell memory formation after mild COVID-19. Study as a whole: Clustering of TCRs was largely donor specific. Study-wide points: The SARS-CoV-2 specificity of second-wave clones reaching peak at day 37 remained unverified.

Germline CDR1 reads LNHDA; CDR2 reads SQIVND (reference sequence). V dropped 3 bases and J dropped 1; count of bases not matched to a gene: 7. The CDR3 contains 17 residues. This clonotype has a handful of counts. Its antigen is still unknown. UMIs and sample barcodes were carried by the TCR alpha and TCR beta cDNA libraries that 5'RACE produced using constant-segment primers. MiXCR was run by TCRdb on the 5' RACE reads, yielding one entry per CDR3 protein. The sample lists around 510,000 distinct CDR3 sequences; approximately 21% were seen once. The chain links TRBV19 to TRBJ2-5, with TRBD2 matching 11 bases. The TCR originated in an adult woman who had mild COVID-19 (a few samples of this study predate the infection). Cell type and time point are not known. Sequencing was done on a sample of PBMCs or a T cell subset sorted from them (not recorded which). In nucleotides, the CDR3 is TGTGCCAGTAGTATTAGGACTAGCGGGTTCAGCCAAGAGACCCAGTACTTC. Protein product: CASSIRTSGFSQETQYF.